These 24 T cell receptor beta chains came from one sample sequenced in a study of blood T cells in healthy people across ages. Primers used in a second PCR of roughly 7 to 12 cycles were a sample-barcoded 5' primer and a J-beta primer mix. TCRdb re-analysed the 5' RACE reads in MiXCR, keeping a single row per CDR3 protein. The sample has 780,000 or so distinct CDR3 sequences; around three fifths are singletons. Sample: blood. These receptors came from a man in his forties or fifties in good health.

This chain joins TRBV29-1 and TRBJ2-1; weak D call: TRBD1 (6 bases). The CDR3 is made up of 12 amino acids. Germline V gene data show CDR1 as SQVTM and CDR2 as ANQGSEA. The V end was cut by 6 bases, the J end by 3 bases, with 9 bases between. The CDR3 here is CSVVQGYNEQFF. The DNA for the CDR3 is TGCAGCGTCGTACAGGGCTACAATGAGCAGTTCTTC.

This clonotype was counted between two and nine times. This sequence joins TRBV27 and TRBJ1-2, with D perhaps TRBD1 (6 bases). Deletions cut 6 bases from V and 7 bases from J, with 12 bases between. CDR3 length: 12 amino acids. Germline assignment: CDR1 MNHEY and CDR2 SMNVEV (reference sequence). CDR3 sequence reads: CASSLNRVGYTF. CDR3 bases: TGTGCCAGCAGCCTCAACAGGGTTGGCTACACCTTC.

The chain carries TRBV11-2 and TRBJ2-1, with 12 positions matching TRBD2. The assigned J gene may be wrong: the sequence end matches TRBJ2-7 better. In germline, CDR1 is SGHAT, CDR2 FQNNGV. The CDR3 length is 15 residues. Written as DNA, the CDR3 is TGTGCCAGCAGCCTGGGACTAGCGGGTACCAATGAGCAGTACTTC. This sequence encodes CASSLGLAGTNEQYF.

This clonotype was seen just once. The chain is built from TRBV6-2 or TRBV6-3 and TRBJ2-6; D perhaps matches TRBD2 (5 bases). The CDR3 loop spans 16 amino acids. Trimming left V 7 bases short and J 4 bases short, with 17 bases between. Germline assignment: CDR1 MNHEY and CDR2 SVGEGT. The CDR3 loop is CASTRPGESGANVLTF. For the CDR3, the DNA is TGTGCCAGCACCAGACCTGGGGAGTCCGGGGCCAACGTCCTGACTTTC.

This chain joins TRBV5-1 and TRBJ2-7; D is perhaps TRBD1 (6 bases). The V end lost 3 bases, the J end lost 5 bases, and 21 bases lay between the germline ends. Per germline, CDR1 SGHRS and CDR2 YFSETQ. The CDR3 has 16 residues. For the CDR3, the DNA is TGCGCCAGCAGCTGGAAGGACAGCTCGGCCGGGGACGAGCAGTACTTC. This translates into CASSWKDSSAGDEQYF. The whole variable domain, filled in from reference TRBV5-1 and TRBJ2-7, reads KAGVTQTPRYLIKTRGQQVTLSCSPISGHRSVSWYQQTPGQGLQFLFEYFSETQRNKGNFPGRFSGRQFSNSRSEMNVSTLELGDSALYLCASSWKDSSAGDEQYFGPGTRLTVT.

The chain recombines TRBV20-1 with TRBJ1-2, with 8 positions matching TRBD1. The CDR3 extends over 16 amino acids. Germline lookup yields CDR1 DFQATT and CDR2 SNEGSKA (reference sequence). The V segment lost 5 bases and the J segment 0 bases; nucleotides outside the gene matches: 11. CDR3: CSAGEKYRGTNYGYTF. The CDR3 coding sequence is TGCAGTGCTGGGGAAAAGTACAGGGGGACTAACTATGGCTACACCTTC.

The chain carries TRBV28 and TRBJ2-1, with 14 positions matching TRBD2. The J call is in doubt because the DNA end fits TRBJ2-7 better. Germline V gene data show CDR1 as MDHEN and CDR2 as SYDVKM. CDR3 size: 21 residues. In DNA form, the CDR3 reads TGTGCCAGCAGTCACCATCATTCAGGGACTAGCGGGAGTGTCGCCTACAATGAGCAGTACTTC. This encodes CASSHHHSGTSGSVAYNEQYF.

This chain's CDR3 is CSVVGTGVSYEQYF. The CDR3 DNA reads as TGCAGCGTTGTCGGGACAGGGGTCTCCTACGAGCAGTACTTC. This chain links TRBV29-1 with TRBJ2-7, with TRBD1 matching 10 bases. Per the germline V gene, CDR1 is SQVTM and CDR2 is ANQGSEA. The V segment lost 4 bases and the J segment 0 bases; nucleotides outside the gene matches: 3. The CDR3 runs to 14 residues.

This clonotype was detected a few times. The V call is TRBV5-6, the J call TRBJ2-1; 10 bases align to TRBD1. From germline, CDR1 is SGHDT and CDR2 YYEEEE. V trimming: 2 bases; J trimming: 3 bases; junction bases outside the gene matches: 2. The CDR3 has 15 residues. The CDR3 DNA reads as TGTGCCAGCAGCTTTGGGGACAGGGGCTACAATGAGCAGTTCTTC. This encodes CASSFGDRGYNEQFF.

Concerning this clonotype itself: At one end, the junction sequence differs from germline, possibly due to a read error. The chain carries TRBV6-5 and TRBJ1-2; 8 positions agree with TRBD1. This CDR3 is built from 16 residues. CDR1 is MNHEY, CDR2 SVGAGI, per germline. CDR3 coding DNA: TGTGCCAGCAGTTACGGACAGGGTGCGGTTAACTATGGCGACACCTTC. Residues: CASSYGQGAVNYGDTF.

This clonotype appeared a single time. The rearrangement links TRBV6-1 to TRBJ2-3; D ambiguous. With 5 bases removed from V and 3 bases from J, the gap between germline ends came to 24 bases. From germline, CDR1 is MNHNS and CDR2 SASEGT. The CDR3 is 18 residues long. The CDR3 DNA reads TGTGCCAGCAGTCAAAGGTCGAGATACTGGCAGGAGACAGATACGCAGTATTTT. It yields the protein CASSQRSRYWQETDTQYF.

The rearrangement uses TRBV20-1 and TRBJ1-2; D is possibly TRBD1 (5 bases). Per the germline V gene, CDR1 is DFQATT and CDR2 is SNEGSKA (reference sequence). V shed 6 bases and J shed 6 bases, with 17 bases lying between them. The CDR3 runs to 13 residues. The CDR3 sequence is CSAVGQLINGYTF. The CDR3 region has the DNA TGCAGTGCCGTTGGACAACTAATCAATGGCTACACCTTC.

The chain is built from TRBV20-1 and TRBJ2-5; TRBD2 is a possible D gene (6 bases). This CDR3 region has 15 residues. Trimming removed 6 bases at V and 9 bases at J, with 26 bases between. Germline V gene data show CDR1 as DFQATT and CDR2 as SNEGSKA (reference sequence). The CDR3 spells CSARAFGGTGEAQYF. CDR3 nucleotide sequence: TGCAGTGCCCGCGCTTTCGGCGGGACGGGGGAGGCCCAGTACTTC.

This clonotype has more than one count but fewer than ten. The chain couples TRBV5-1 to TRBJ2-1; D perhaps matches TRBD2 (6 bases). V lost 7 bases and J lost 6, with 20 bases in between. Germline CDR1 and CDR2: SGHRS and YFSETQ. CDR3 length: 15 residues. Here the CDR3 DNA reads TGCGCCAGCGGGCATACGGGGCGGGACTTCAATGAGCAGTTCTTC. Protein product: CASGHTGRDFNEQFF.

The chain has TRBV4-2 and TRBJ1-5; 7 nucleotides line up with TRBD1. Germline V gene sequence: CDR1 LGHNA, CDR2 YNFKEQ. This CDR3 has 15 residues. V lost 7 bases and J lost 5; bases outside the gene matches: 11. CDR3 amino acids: CASTPTGHWDQPQHF. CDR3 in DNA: TGTGCCAGCACCCCGACAGGGCACTGGGATCAGCCCCAGCATTTT.

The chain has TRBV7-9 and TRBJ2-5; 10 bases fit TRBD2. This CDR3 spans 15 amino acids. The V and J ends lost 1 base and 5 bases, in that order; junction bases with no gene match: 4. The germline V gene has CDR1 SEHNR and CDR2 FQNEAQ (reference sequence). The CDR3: CASSLEGLAAETQYF. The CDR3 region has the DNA TGTGCCAGCAGCTTAGAAGGACTAGCGGCGGAGACCCAGTACTTC. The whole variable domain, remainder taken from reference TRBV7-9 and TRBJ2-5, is DTGVSQNPRHKITKRGQNVTFRCDPISEHNRLYWYRQTLGQGPEFLTYFQNEAQLEKSRLLSDRFSAERPKGSFSTLEIQRTEQGDSAMYLCASSLEGLAAETQYFGPGTRLLVL.

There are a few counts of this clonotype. The CDR3 DNA follows: TGCAGCGTGGTCGTGTATGTCGGCCAAGAGACCCAGTACTTC. Translating gives CSVVVYVGQETQYF. The rearrangement joins TRBV29-1 to TRBJ2-5; D gene uncertain. CDR3 length equals 14 residues. V was trimmed by 6 bases and J by 1 base, leaving 15 bases between them. The germline CDR1 and CDR2 sequences are SQVTM and ANQGSEA.

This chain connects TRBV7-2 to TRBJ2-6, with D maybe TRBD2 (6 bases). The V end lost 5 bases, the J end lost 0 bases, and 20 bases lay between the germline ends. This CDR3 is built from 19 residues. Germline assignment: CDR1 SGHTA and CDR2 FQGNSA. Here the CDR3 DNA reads TGTGCCAGCAGCCCCCATGGGCGGGGACTGAGCTCTGGGGCCAACGTCCTGACTTTC. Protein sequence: CASSPHGRGLSSGANVLTF.

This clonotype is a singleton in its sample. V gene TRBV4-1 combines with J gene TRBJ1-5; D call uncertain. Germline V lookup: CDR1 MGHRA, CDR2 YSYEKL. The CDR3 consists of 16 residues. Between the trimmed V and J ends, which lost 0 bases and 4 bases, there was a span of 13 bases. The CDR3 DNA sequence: TGCGCCAGCAGCCAAGATCTAACCTACAGTAATCAGCCCCAGCATTTT. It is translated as CASSQDLTYSNQPQHF.

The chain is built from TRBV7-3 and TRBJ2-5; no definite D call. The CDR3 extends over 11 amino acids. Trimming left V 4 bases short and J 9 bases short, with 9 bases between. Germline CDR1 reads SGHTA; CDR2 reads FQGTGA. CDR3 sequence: CASSSYKSQYF. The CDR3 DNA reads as TGTGCCAGCAGCTCCTACAAGTCCCAGTACTTC. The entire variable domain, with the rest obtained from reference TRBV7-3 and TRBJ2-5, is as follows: GAGVSQTPSNKVTEKGKYVELRCDPISGHTALYWYRQSLGQGPEFLIYFQGTGAADDSGLPNDRFFAVRPEGSVSTLKIQRTERGDSAVYLCASSSYKSQYFGPGTRLLVL.

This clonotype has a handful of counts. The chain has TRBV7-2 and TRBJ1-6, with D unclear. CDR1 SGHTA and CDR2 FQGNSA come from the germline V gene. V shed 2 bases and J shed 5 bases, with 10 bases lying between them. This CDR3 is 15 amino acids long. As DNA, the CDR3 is TGTGCCAGCAGCTTATATGGACGGAATAATTCACCCCTCCACTTT. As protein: CASSLYGRNNSPLHF.

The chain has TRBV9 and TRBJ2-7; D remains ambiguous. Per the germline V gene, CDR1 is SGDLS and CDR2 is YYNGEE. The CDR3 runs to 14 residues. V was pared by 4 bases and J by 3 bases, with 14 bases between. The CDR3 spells CASSPSSVGYEQYF. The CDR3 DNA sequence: TGTGCCAGCAGCCCCTCCTCGGTCGGCTACGAGCAGTACTTC.

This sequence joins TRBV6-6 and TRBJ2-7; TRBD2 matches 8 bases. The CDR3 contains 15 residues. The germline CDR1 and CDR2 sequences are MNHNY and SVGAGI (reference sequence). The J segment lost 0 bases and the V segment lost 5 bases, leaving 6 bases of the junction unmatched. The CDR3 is CASSPGGGSSYEQYF. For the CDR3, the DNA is TGTGCCAGCAGTCCGGGAGGGGGGAGCTCCTACGAGCAGTACTTC.

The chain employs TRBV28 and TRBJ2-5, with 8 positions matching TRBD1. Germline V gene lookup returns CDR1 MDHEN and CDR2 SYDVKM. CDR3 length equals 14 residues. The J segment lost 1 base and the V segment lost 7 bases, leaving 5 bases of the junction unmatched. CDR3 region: CASMTGVSQETQYF. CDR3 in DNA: TGTGCCAGCATGACAGGGGTGAGCCAAGAGACCCAGTACTTC.